This passage covers 7 T cell receptor beta chains from one sample sequenced in a study of T cells in Graves' hyperthyroidism and ophthalmopathy. The CDR3 regions of TCR beta were amplified from RNA transcripts. The TCR CDR3 was amplified in a first-round RT-PCR using the HTBI primer set. TCRdb fed the multiplex PCR reads into MiXCR, producing one record per CDR3 protein. The table lists 300,000 to 400,000 distinct CDR3 sequences, 18% of them singletons. Sequenced input: blood. These receptors all stem from a woman between 50 and 59 years old with Graves' hyperthyroidism.

This clonotype was counted at least ten times. The gene calls are TRBV18 and TRBJ2-3; 8 positions match TRBD2. Germline CDR1 KGHSH, CDR2 LQKENI. Germline trimming cut 6 bases from V and 1 base from J; bases unmatched to any gene: 6. CDR3 size: 15 residues. In DNA, the CDR3 is TGTGCCAGCTCCGTCACCGGGAGGGGCACAGATACGCAGTATTTT. Amino acids: CASSVTGRGTDTQYF.

The chain joins TRBV27 to TRBJ2-6; D gene unclear. The V gene lost 4 bases and the J gene lost 0 bases, with 13 bases spanning the gap. CDR3 length: 17 residues. The germline V gene encodes CDR1 MNHEY and CDR2 SMNVEV (reference sequence). In DNA, the CDR3 is TGTGCCAGCAGTTCCACTTACCACATCTCTGGGGCCAACGTCCTGACTTTC. Amino acids: CASSSTYHISGANVLTF.

This clonotype was detected only a few times. This chain joins TRBV20-1 and TRBJ1-2, with a possible D match to TRBD1 (6 bases). V dropped 3 bases and J dropped 4 bases, with 15 bases sitting between them. CDR1 is DFQATT, CDR2 SNEGSKA, per germline (reference sequence). CDR3 length: 14 amino acids. The CDR3 here is CSASGGGLVYGYTF. In DNA form, the CDR3 reads TGCAGTGCTAGCGGGGGGGGCTTGGTCTATGGCTACACCTTC.

This clonotype was found many times. V usage is TRBV29-1 and J usage is TRBJ1-2, with D unclear. V was pared by 3 bases and J by 0 bases, with 14 bases between. This CDR3 spans 15 amino acids. CDR1 and CDR2 (germline): SQVTM, ANQGSEA. The CDR3 sequence is CSVDSPSESNYGYTF. CDR3 DNA: TGCAGCGTTGACTCGCCATCGGAATCTAACTATGGCTACACCTTC. Variable domain in full (rest from reference TRBV29-1 and TRBJ1-2): SAVISQKPSRDICQRGTSLTIQCQVDSQVTMMFWYRQQPGQSLTLIATANQGSEATYESGFVIDKFPISRPNLTFSTLTVSNMSPEDSSIYLCSVDSPSESNYGYTFGSGTRLTVV.

This clonotype was counted between two and nine times. V usage is TRBV2 and J usage is TRBJ2-5; a weak D match, TRBD2 (5 bases). The CDR3 sequence is 15 residues long. CDR1 is SNHLY and CDR2 is FYNNEI in the germline V gene. V was cut by 6 bases and J by 4 bases, with 18 bases left in between. The CDR3 region has the DNA TGTGCCAGCAGGAAGAGGGAATTGAGGACAGAGACCCAGTACTTC. This sequence encodes CASRKRELRTETQYF.

The V and J genes are TRBV7-8 and TRBJ2-1; TRBD1 matches at 12 bases. The CDR3 extends over 17 amino acids. The trim removed 5 bases at V and 6 bases at J, leaving 11 bases unmatched. CDR1 and CDR2 from the germline V gene are SGHVS and FQNEAQ. CDR3 DNA sequence: TGTGCCAGCAGCCGTAAAAGCGGGGACAGGGGGCTCAATGAGCAGTTCTTC. Its translation is CASSRKSGDRGLNEQFF.

The rearrangement uses TRBV12-3 or TRBV12-4 and TRBJ2-3; TRBD1 matches at 9 bases. The CDR3 runs 16 residues. The V gene end was trimmed by 6 bases and the J gene end by 2 bases; junction bases not matched to a gene: 9. CDR3 in DNA: TGTGCCAGCAGCCCACAGACAGGGGGAAACACAGATACGCAGTATTTT. Translated: CASSPQTGGNTDTQYF.